Below, 29 T cell receptor beta chains from the same sample are listed, as sequenced in a study of molecular identifiers for immune sequencing clone quantification. TCRdb reprocessed the PCR reads via MiXCR and lists one record per CDR3 protein. This table holds over 600,000 distinct CDR3 sequences, 15% to 20% found once. Material for sequencing was naive CD8+ T cells from blood, with Jurkat cell RNA spiked in. Subset meaning: FACS-sorted CD8+CD4-CCR7+CD45RA+ naive T cells. These receptors all stem from a human donor in good health. Some libraries in this study had Jurkat cell RNA spiked in.

This clonotype was counted ten times or more. J is TRBJ2-7 and V is TRBV13, with D perhaps matching TRBD1 (5 bases). The V end lost 6 bases, the J end lost 3 bases, and 18 bases lay between the germline ends. Germline CDR1 is PRHDT and CDR2 is FYEKMQ (reference sequence). This CDR3 has 15 residues. Here the CDR3 DNA reads TGTGCCAGCAGTTCAGGGTCGGTCGGTGTCTACGAGCAGTACTTC. Translating it yields CASSSGSVGVYEQYF. Looking up the rest from reference TRBV13 and TRBJ2-7 gives the full variable domain: AAGVIQSPRHLIKEKRETATLKCYPIPRHDTVYWYQQGPGQDPQFLISFYEKMQSDKGSIPDRFSAQQFSDYHSELNMSSLELGDSALYFCASSSGSVGVYEQYFGPGTRLTVT.

This clonotype was counted a few times. The gene calls are TRBV7-9 and TRBJ1-4; 9 bases are a match to TRBD1. This CDR3 has 15 residues. Germline V gene lookup returns CDR1 SEHNR and CDR2 FQNEAQ (reference sequence). The V gene end was trimmed by 5 bases and the J gene end by 5 bases; junction bases not matched to a gene: 6. CDR3 sequence: CASSGWDRENEKLFF. The CDR3 region has the DNA TGTGCCAGCAGCGGCTGGGACAGGGAGAATGAAAAACTGTTTTTT.

Note on this clonotype: The conserved final phenylalanine or tryptophan is absent from the CDR3, which likely points to a read error. The gene calls are TRBV19 and TRBJ2-5, with D perhaps TRBD2 (6 bases). V gave up 3 bases and J gave up 1 base, with 9 bases separating them. CDR1 LNHDA and CDR2 SQIVND come from the germline V gene (reference sequence). The CDR3 is 14 amino acids. The CDR3 bases are TGTGCCAGTAGTATCGGACTACCCCAAGAGACCCAGTACCTC. The encoded protein is CASSIGLPQETQYL.

This clonotype was detected ten times or more. The CDR3 sequence: CASTPYLNTEAFF. The DNA of the CDR3 is TGTGCCAGCACCCCCTACCTGAACACTGAAGCTTTCTTT. The V and J genes are TRBV6-6 and TRBJ1-1; D not resolved. The V end was cut by 7 bases, the J end by 0 bases, with 9 bases between. Germline CDR1 reads MNHNY; CDR2 reads SVGAGI (reference sequence). This CDR3 has 13 amino acids.

This clonotype has just one count. This may be a read error, as it is one base from a much larger clone. The chain links TRBV6-2 or TRBV6-3 to TRBJ2-3, with no clear D. The CDR3 spans 14 residues. V was shortened by 2 bases and J by 4 bases, with 10 bases between the two germline ends. Germline CDR1 reads MNHEY; CDR2 reads SVGEGT. In nucleotides, the CDR3 is TGTGCCAGCAGTTACCCGATCGGCCCAGATACGCAGTATTTT. Amino acid sequence: CASSYPIGPDTQYF.

This clonotype was seen a few times. A much larger clone differs by one base, so this may be a read error. The chain couples TRBV4-3 to TRBJ1-3; D uncertain. Germline CDR1 is LGHNA and CDR2 is YSLEER. This CDR3 contains 17 residues. The CDR3 nucleotides are TGCGCCAGCAGCCAGGTGGTGGGGTCCTCCTCTGGAAGCACCATATATTTT. Encoded protein: CASSQVVGSSSGSTIYF.

At least ten counts were recorded for this clonotype. This chain joins TRBV30 and TRBJ2-1; 8 bases map to TRBD2. CDR3 length equals 15 residues. V lost 1 base, J lost 7 bases, and 9 bases stayed unmatched. The germline CDR1 and CDR2 sequences are GTSNPN and SVGIG (reference sequence). The CDR3 spells CAWSETGGPGNEQFF. The CDR3 bases are TGTGCCTGGAGTGAAACGGGGGGGCCGGGGAATGAGCAGTTCTTC.

This clonotype appeared many times. CDR3 sequence (DNA): TGTGCCAGCAGCCCTACTACACGACTGACAGCGGGGACTAACACTGAAGCTTTCTTT. Translation gives CASSPTTRLTAGTNTEAFF. The V gene is TRBV14, the J gene TRBJ1-1, with a weak D call TRBD1 (5 bases). V was cut by 4 bases and J by 2 bases, with 26 bases left in between. The CDR3 covers 19 residues. Germline CDR1 and CDR2: SGHDN and FVKESK.

This clonotype was recorded at least ten times. The rearrangement uses TRBV20-1 and TRBJ2-7; maybe TRBD1 (5 bases). Germline V lookup: CDR1 DFQATT, CDR2 SNEGSKA (reference sequence). The CDR3 runs 12 residues. With 5 bases removed from V and 6 bases from J, the gap between germline ends came to 14 bases. The CDR3 bases are TGCAGTGCTTCTTCGACAGCCGGCGAGCAGTACTTC. Translation gives CSASSTAGEQYF.

Ten or more counts support this clonotype. J is TRBJ2-5 and V is TRBV12-3 or TRBV12-4, with 15 bases identical to TRBD2. Trimming at V came to 5 bases and at J to 2 bases, leaving 9 bases not matched to a gene. The CDR3 sequence is 18 residues long. The CDR3 nucleotides read TGTGCCAGCAGTCCCTGGACTAGCGGGGGGGCGGAGCAAGAGACCCAGTACTTC. Amino acid sequence: CASSPWTSGGAEQETQYF.

This clonotype has only a few counts. This rearrangement joins TRBV21-1 to TRBJ2-3; the table's D call, TRBD2, was not checked against the DNA. TRBV21-1 is a pseudogene segment. This CDR3 comprises 15 residues. CDR3 in DNA: TGTGCCAGCAGCATTCAAGGGAGAGGCACAGATACGCAGTATTTT. As protein: CASSIQGRGTDTQYF.

This clonotype occurred many times. V is TRBV5-6 and J is TRBJ2-5, with D possibly matching TRBD1 (6 bases). CDR3 length: 14 residues. The germline gives CDR1 SGHDT, CDR2 YYEEEE. V lost 4 bases to trimming and J lost 2 bases, with 12 bases between them. CDR3 coding DNA: TGTGCCAGCAGCCTAACAGGGTTACAAGAGACCCAGTACTTC. Its translation: CASSLTGLQETQYF.

The V call is TRBV15, the J call TRBJ2-1; D might be TRBD2 (5 bases). The CDR3 sequence is 16 residues long. In germline, CDR1 is LNHNV, CDR2 YYDKDF (reference sequence). The V and J ends lost 9 bases and 3 bases respectively, with 21 bases between them. CDR3 DNA sequence: TGTGCCACAAGCCCTGGACTGGGCCCACTCTACAATGAGCAGTTCTTC. It encodes CATSPGLGPLYNEQFF.

The rearrangement uses TRBV29-1 and TRBJ2-3, with 7 bases fitting TRBD2. CDR3 length equals 16 residues. Germline CDR1 reads SQVTM; CDR2 reads ANQGSEA. The V segment lost 0 bases and the J segment 4 bases; nucleotides outside the gene matches: 10. CDR3 in DNA: TGCAGCGTTGAAGATCGGGGTGGCGGGAGCGCAGATACGCAGTATTTT. Its translation: CSVEDRGGGSADTQYF.

This clonotype was detected many times. The V and J genes are TRBV5-4 and TRBJ1-3; D is ambiguous. The CDR3 extends over 13 amino acids. In germline, CDR1 is SGHNT, CDR2 YYREEE (reference sequence). The V gene lost 1 base and the J gene lost 2 bases, with 4 bases spanning the gap. The CDR3 bases are TGTGCCAGCAGCTTGACAACTGGAAACACCATATATTTT. It translates to CASSLTTGNTIYF.

This clonotype has ten or more counts. The rearrangement uses TRBV7-9 and TRBJ2-7, with no clear D. Trimming stripped 5 bases from V and 2 bases from J, with 10 bases between. The CDR3 length is 13 residues. CDR1 and CDR2 from the germline V gene are SEHNR and FQNEAQ (reference sequence). CDR3 DNA sequence: TGTGCCAGCAGCCCCGGTCGGGCCTACGAGCAGTACTTC. This encodes CASSPGRAYEQYF. The full variable domain, completed using reference TRBV7-9 and TRBJ2-7, is DTGVSQNPRHKITKRGQNVTFRCDPISEHNRLYWYRQTLGQGPEFLTYFQNEAQLEKSRLLSDRFSAERPKGSFSTLEIQRTEQGDSAMYLCASSPGRAYEQYFGPGTRLTVT.

There are many counts of this clonotype. At one end, the junction sequence differs from germline, possibly due to a read error. The chain recombines TRBV28 with TRBJ2-2; 9 bases match TRBD1. The CDR3 extends over 16 amino acids. Germline values: CDR1 MDHEN, CDR2 SYDVKM. The CDR3 DNA sequence: TGTGCCAGTAACAGGGGGCTTAGGGCGAACACCGGGGGGCTGTTTTTT. This translates into CASNRGLRANTGGLFF.

The chain carries TRBV7-9 and TRBJ2-5, with 12 bases aligning to TRBD2. CDR3 length: 17 residues. The germline gives CDR1 SEHNR, CDR2 FQNEAQ (reference sequence). V was clipped by 5 bases and J by 2 bases; unmatched bases: 9. The CDR3 nucleotides read TGTGCCAGCAGCATGAGAACTAGCGGGGGGCAGCAAGAGACCCAGTACTTC. It codes for CASSMRTSGGQQETQYF.

V and J are TRBV11-2 and TRBJ2-1, with 10 bases identical to TRBD2. The CDR3 covers 16 residues. V dropped 3 bases and J dropped 2; count of bases not matched to a gene: 4. CDR1 is SGHAT, CDR2 FQNNGV, per germline. CDR3 DNA: TGTGCCAGCAGCTTTTCTAGCGGGAGCCCCTACAATGAGCAGTTCTTC. Translation gives CASSFSSGSPYNEQFF.

This clonotype was seen at least ten times. This chain connects TRBV4-3 to TRBJ1-2, with D perhaps matching TRBD1 (6 bases). Trimming removed 0 bases from V and 0 bases from J, with 20 bases in between. CDR1 and CDR2 from the germline V gene are LGHNA and YSLEER. The CDR3 is made up of 19 amino acids. DNA of the CDR3: TGCGCCAGCAGCCAAGATAGCGGAGCCGGACAGCCTCCTAACTATGGCTACACCTTC. This sequence encodes CASSQDSGAGQPPNYGYTF.

This clonotype has a count of ten or more. J is TRBJ2-7 and V is TRBV29-1, with no clear D. The CDR3 has 12 amino acids. The V gene lost 4 bases and the J gene lost 2 bases, with 9 bases spanning the gap. Germline-derived CDR1 and CDR2 are SQVTM and ANQGSEA. The CDR3 reads CSVVPGTYEQYF. CDR3 bases: TGCAGCGTTGTACCTGGGACCTACGAGCAGTACTTC.

There are many counts of this clonotype. The gene calls are TRBV5-6 and TRBJ1-1; D not resolved. CDR1 SGHDT and CDR2 YYEEEE come from the germline V gene. This CDR3 has 16 residues. Trimming cost V 0 bases and J 1 base, with 13 bases left between them. The CDR3 DNA follows: TGTGCCAGCAGCTTGGGGGAACAGTGGGCGAACACTGAAGCTTTCTTT. Translated, it gives CASSLGEQWANTEAFF.

In the case of this clonotype: This may arise from a read error, as a much more abundant clone is one base away. CDR3 nucleotides: TGTGCCAGCAGCTGGGGGACAGGTTCTGGAAACACCATATATTTT. Protein sequence: CASSWGTGSGNTIYF. V gene TRBV11-2 combines with J gene TRBJ1-3; 8 bases agree with TRBD1. The CDR3 length is 15 residues. Trimming at V came to 4 bases and at J to 1 base, leaving 3 bases not matched to a gene. The germline CDR1 and CDR2 sequences are SGHAT and FQNNGV.

This clonotype was counted between two and nine times. The V gene is TRBV27, the J gene TRBJ1-4, with a possible D match to TRBD1 (6 bases). Germline values: CDR1 MNHEY, CDR2 SMNVEV (reference sequence). Trimming took 8 bases from V and 0 from J, leaving 10 bases between them. The CDR3 covers 14 residues. The CDR3 region is CASAWGPTNEKLFF. The CDR3 DNA sequence: TGTGCCAGCGCGTGGGGGCCAACTAATGAAAAACTGTTTTTT.

Concerning this clonotype: A read error is possible here, since a much larger clone lies one base away. The rearrangement uses TRBV9 and TRBJ1-1, with TRBD1 matching 7 bases. Trimming removed 3 bases from V and 6 bases from J; junction bases left unmatched: 11. The CDR3 sequence is 15 residues long. Germline V gene lookup returns CDR1 SGDLS and CDR2 YYNGEE. For the CDR3, the DNA is TGTGCCAGCAGCGGTACTGACAGGGAAGCATCTGAAGCTTTCTTT. Its translation is CASSGTDREASEAFF.

The chain combines TRBV5-6 with TRBJ1-1, with D tentatively TRBD1 (5 bases). The germline V gene encodes CDR1 SGHDT and CDR2 YYEEEE. The V and J ends lost 4 bases and 5 bases respectively, with 18 bases between them. The CDR3 runs to 15 residues. The CDR3 bases are TGTGCCAGCAGCAAATGGACGGGGGAGGGAACTGAAGCTTTCTTT. Its protein product is CASSKWTGEGTEAFF.

This clonotype was recorded many times. The rearrangement links TRBV3-1 to TRBJ2-3; no definite D call. Germline V gene sequence: CDR1 LGHDT, CDR2 YNNKEL (reference sequence). The CDR3 is made up of 12 amino acids. Trimming shortened V by 0 bases and J by 6 bases, and 4 bases separated the two germline ends. CDR3 region: CASSQDMDTQYF. Here the CDR3 DNA reads TGTGCCAGCAGCCAAGATATGGATACGCAGTATTTT.

This clonotype showed up many times. The chain recombines TRBV30 with TRBJ2-1; TRBD2 matches at 11 bases. This CDR3 contains 14 residues. Per the germline V gene, CDR1 is GTSNPN and CDR2 is SVGIG (reference sequence). With V trimmed by 4 bases and J by 10 bases, 9 bases remained unmatched. CDR3 nucleotides: TGTGCCTGGAACATAGCGGGAGGGCCCCGAGAGCAGTTCTTC. It specifies CAWNIAGGPREQFF. The full variable domain, completed using reference TRBV30 and TRBJ2-1, is SQTIHQWPATLVQPVGSPLSLECTVEGTSNPNLYWYRQAAGRGLQLLFYSVGIGQISSEVPQNLSASRPQDRQFILSSKKLLLSDSGFYLCAWNIAGGPREQFFGPGTRLTVL.

The rearrangement links TRBV7-9 to TRBJ2-7; D ambiguous. With 5 bases removed from V and 2 bases from J, the gap between germline ends came to 13 bases. Germline CDR1 reads SEHNR; CDR2 reads FQNEAQ (reference sequence). This CDR3 spans 14 amino acids. In DNA, the CDR3 is TGTGCCAGCAGCCACAGACTGGAAACCTACGAGCAGTACTTC. Its protein product is CASSHRLETYEQYF.